One sample yielded the 10 T cell receptor beta chains listed below, sequenced in a study of shared T cell receptors in the human thymus. Sequencing was performed with immunoSEQ multiplex PCR; in TCRdb, only in-frame clones are kept and a portion is missing. Here the sample spans hundreds of thousands of clones, 88% being singletons. The sample also formed part of further work on human thymus T cells.

The specimen sequenced was thymocytes. These receptor sequences come from a boy under two years old with a congenital heart defect.

This clone came up once. In nucleotides, the CDR3 is TGTGCCAGCAGCGACCGGGAGGGCCGACCCTACAATGAGCAGTTCTTC. Translated: CASSDREGRPYNEQFF. The chain is built from TRBV28 and TRBJ2-1, with 8 nucleotides matching TRBD2. Germline V gene sequence: CDR1 MDHEN, CDR2 SYDVKM. The CDR3 sequence is 16 residues long. V was clipped by 6 bases and J by 2 bases; unmatched bases: 9. The full variable domain, rest sourced from reference TRBV28 and TRBJ2-1, is DVKVTQSSRYLVKRTGEKVFLECVQDMDHENMFWYRQDPGLGLRLIYFSYDVKMKEKGDIPEGYSVSREKKERFSLILESASTNQTSMYLCASSDREGRPYNEQFFGPGTRLTVL.

This clone occurred once. The chain is built from TRBV6-5 and TRBJ1-2; weak D call: TRBD1 (5 bases). V was shortened by 7 bases and J by 0 bases, with 12 bases between the two germline ends. Germline V CDR1 and CDR2: MNHEY, SVGAGI. This CDR3 contains 14 residues. CDR3 in amino acids: CASKTGSSNYGYTF. DNA for the CDR3: TGTGCCAGCAAAACAGGTTCTTCTAACTATGGCTACACCTTC.

V usage is TRBV2 and J usage is TRBJ2-3; 10 nucleotides agree with TRBD2. V was pared by 1 base and J by 2 bases, with 9 bases of the junction left unmatched. CDR3 length equals 18 residues. The V gene's germline CDR1 is SNHLY and CDR2 FYNNEI. The CDR3 is CASSEGASGRELTDTQYF. In nucleotides, the CDR3 is TGTGCCAGCAGTGAAGGGGCGAGCGGGAGGGAACTCACAGATACGCAGTATTTT.

The J gene is TRBJ2-1, the V gene TRBV19; the D gene is possibly TRBD1 (6 bases). The CDR3 is 13 residues long. V was trimmed by 3 bases and J by 10 bases, leaving 13 bases between them. Germline-derived CDR1 and CDR2 are LNHDA and SQIVND (reference sequence). The CDR3 nucleotides read TGTGCCAGTAGTATCAACAGGGTTTACGAGCAGTTCTTC. Translation gives CASSINRVYEQFF.

This chain connects TRBV7-2 to TRBJ2-5; 8 bases match TRBD2. V lost 4 bases to trimming and J lost 4 bases; unmatched junction nucleotides: 17. The length of the CDR3 is 18 residues. Looked up from germline, CDR1 is SGHTA and CDR2 is FQGNSA. Here the CDR3 reads CASSSKRHLAGVGETQYF. CDR3 in DNA: TGTGCCAGCAGCTCAAAGCGGCATCTAGCGGGTGTGGGAGAGACCCAGTACTTC.

About this clone: Because the CDR3's place on the DNA is in doubt, the DNA is left out and the CDR3 is given as listed by TCRdb. The chain links TRBV6-5 to TRBJ2-5; TRBD2 is taken as the D call from the table, unchecked against the DNA. Per germline, CDR1 MNHEY and CDR2 SVGAGI. The CDR3 sequence runs 14 residues, both termini included. CDR3: CASSTSDSPETQYF.

CDR3 DNA sequence: TGCAGCGTCCGTACAGGGGAGGTCCGGGAGCTGTTTTTT. Amino acid sequence: CSVRTGEVRELFF. The chain has TRBV29-1 and TRBJ2-2; D is possibly TRBD1 (7 bases). CDR1 SQVTM and CDR2 ANQGSEA come from the germline V gene. V was cut by 6 bases and J by 9 bases, with 17 bases left in between. There are 13 residues in the CDR3.

CDR3 amino acids: CASSLWSSGNNEQFF. In nucleotides, the CDR3 is TGTGCCAGCAGCTTATGGTCTAGCGGCAACAATGAGCAGTTCTTC. The rearrangement joins TRBV7-2 to TRBJ2-1; 7 bases agree with TRBD2. CDR1 and CDR2 (germline): SGHTA, FQGNSA. Germline trimming cut 2 bases from V and 5 bases from J; bases unmatched to any gene: 6. The CDR3 contains 15 residues.

In its sample, this clone was seen once. The chain combines TRBV30 with TRBJ2-7, with 8 bases matching TRBD1. This CDR3 comprises 13 residues. The V gene's germline CDR1 is GTSNPN and CDR2 SVGIG (reference sequence). Germline trimming cut 0 bases from V and 6 bases from J; bases unmatched to any gene: 4. CDR3 amino acids: CAWSVTGGCEQYF. CDR3 coding DNA: TGTGCCTGGAGTGTCACAGGGGGATGCGAGCAGTACTTC.

The chain carries TRBV7-9 and TRBJ2-7; maybe TRBD2 (6 bases). The germline V gene encodes CDR1 SEHNR and CDR2 FQNEAQ (reference sequence). This CDR3 comprises 18 residues. Trimming took 1 base from V and 2 from J, leaving 21 bases between them. CDR3 loop: CASSLGRVAAGRTYEQYF. The CDR3 region has the DNA TGTGCCAGCAGCTTAGGGCGGGTAGCGGCTGGGCGGACCTACGAGCAGTACTTC.